This T cell receptor beta chain emerged from a study of tumor-infiltrating lymphocytes in primary liver carcinoma. TCR beta cDNA was made from 400 to 600 ng total RNA with a constant-region primer. Construction of TCR beta libraries relied on three successive nested multiplex PCR rounds employing slightly modified ARM-PCR. The study ran its first two PCR rounds for roughly 11 cycles each, using TRBV1-TRBV30 forward primers and a C-beta reverse primer. TCRdb used MiXCR to reprocess the multiplex PCR reads, holding one entry per CDR3 protein. Found here are 70,000 to 95,000 distinct CDR3 sequences, approximately 70% of them singletons; the top ten hold 28%. Extraction of RNA together with DNA used about 17-31 mg of unsorted bulk tissue. Details on this clonotype: A read error is likely, as this CDR3 ends without the conserved phenylalanine or tryptophan.

The CDR3 is made up of 15 amino acids. The germline V gene has CDR1 SGHNT and CDR2 YYREEE (reference sequence). The specimen was liver tumor tissue from sampling region 4. Subset noted: tumor region T4, right-lateral pole. The receptor's source is a middle-aged man with primary liver carcinoma and hepatitis B virus infection. V and J are TRBV5-4 and TRBJ2-7; TRBD1 aligns across 11 bases. CDR3 in DNA: TGTGCCAGCAGCTGGGGACAGGGGGTAACCTATGAGCAGTACTCC. Its protein is CASSWGQGVTYEQYS.